These 20 T cell receptor beta chains originate from one sample sequenced in a study of T cell responses to AZD1222 COVID-19 vaccine. The assay was immunoSEQ multiplex PCR, and TCRdb's table has in-frame clones only and misses some. Among approximately 130,000 clones listed, approximately 93% were seen once. The source material was peripheral blood, sampled on day 0 of AZD1222 vaccination. The receptors come from an adult in good health.

This chain links TRBV7-9 with TRBJ1-1, with D unclear. Trimming pared 1 base from V and 5 bases from J, leaving 11 bases between. The CDR3 sequence is 14 residues long. Germline V lookup: CDR1 SEHNR, CDR2 FQNEAQ (reference sequence). The CDR3 spells CASSLVSPATEAFF. DNA for the CDR3: TGTGCCAGCAGCTTAGTCTCGCCGGCGACTGAAGCTTTCTTT.

V is TRBV6-5 and J is TRBJ1-3; D gene uncertain. The CDR3 covers 12 residues. Trimming left V 6 bases short and J 2 bases short, with 5 bases between. Germline CDR1 is MNHEY and CDR2 is SVGAGI. The CDR3 nucleotides read TGTGCCAGCAGATCTACTGGAAACACCATATATTTT. Protein sequence: CASRSTGNTIYF.

This chain links TRBV2 with TRBJ1-4; D is unresolved. CDR1 is SNHLY and CDR2 is FYNNEI in the germline V gene. The CDR3 loop spans 15 amino acids. V was cut by 4 bases and J by 3 bases, with 12 bases left in between. The CDR3 DNA reads as TGTGCCAGCAGTGTGGAGGGCTTGGCTAATGAAAAACTGTTTTTT. Its protein product is CASSVEGLANEKLFF.

The chain is built from TRBV2 and TRBJ1-2; no reliable D call. CDR1 is SNHLY, CDR2 FYNNEI, per germline. The V and J ends lost 2 bases and 3 bases respectively, with 10 bases between them. The length of the CDR3 is 14 residues. CDR3 in amino acids: CASSELEGDYGYTF. The DNA for the CDR3 is TGTGCCAGCAGTGAACTCGAGGGCGACTATGGCTACACCTTC. Full variable domain (missing parts from reference TRBV2 and TRBJ1-2): EPEVTQTPSHQVTQMGQEVILRCVPISNHLYFYWYRQILGQKVEFLVSFYNNEISEKSEIFDDQFSVERPDGSNFTLKIRSTKLEDSAMYFCASSELEGDYGYTFGSGTRLTVV.

The genes are TRBV7-9 and TRBJ1-2, with 9 bases that match TRBD1. Unmatched junction bases numbered 3, after V lost 5 bases and J lost 2 bases. The CDR3 runs 14 residues. Germline values: CDR1 SEHNR, CDR2 FQNEAQ (reference sequence). The CDR3 is CASSPTGGNYGYTF. CDR3 nucleotide sequence: TGTGCCAGCAGCCCCACAGGGGGCAACTATGGCTACACCTTC.

The chain is built from TRBV6-5 and TRBJ1-5, with D unclear. The CDR3 totals 14 residues. V lost 8 bases and J lost 1, with 12 bases in between. Germline V gene data show CDR1 as MNHEY and CDR2 as SVGAGI. The CDR3 nucleotides are TGTGCCAGCGGAAAAGATGGAAGCAATCAGCCCCAGCATTTT. Its translation is CASGKDGSNQPQHF.

This clone was seen once. The rearrangement uses TRBV4-2 and TRBJ2-7; possible D gene TRBD1, 6 bases. V lost 0 bases, J lost 3 bases, and 33 bases lay in between. Germline CDR1 LGHNA, CDR2 YNFKEQ. The CDR3 runs to 22 residues. CDR3 nucleotide sequence: TGTGCCAGCAGCCAAGAAGCGGCCCCGCCCGCAGGGGAGCCCCTCCGCCACTACGAGCAGTACTTC. Translating it yields CASSQEAAPPAGEPLRHYEQYF.

The rearrangement joins TRBV5-1 to TRBJ2-7, with 15 bases fitting TRBD2. J was trimmed by 4 bases and V by 0 bases; bases with no gene match: 11. Germline V gives CDR1 SGHRS, CDR2 YFSETQ. The CDR3 loop spans 19 amino acids. The CDR3 DNA follows: TGCGCCAGCAGCTTGGGGCCTAGGACTAGCGGGAGGGTCGAATACGAGCAGTACTTC. It codes for CASSLGPRTSGRVEYEQYF.

The chain recombines TRBV9 with TRBJ1-5; D is perhaps TRBD1 (6 bases). The CDR3 contains 15 residues. V lost 0 bases and J lost 6, with 13 bases in between. Germline values: CDR1 SGDLS, CDR2 YYNGEE. CDR3 protein: CASSVEGGKSQPQHF. The CDR3 DNA reads as TGTGCCAGCAGCGTAGAGGGGGGAAAATCTCAGCCCCAGCATTTT.

This chain's CDR3 is CASSRDRDLTYEQYF. CDR3 nucleotides: TGTGCCAGTAGTAGAGACAGGGACCTTACCTACGAGCAGTACTTC. The chain carries TRBV19 and TRBJ2-7; TRBD1 matches 7 bases. V lost 4 bases, J lost 2 bases, and 8 bases stayed unmatched. The CDR3 consists of 15 residues. The germline CDR1 and CDR2 sequences are LNHDA and SQIVND (reference sequence).

This chain connects TRBV6-5 to TRBJ2-1, with D possibly called TRBD1 or TRBD2 (5 bases each). The V end was cut by 5 bases, the J end by 0 bases, with 11 bases between. CDR1 and CDR2 (germline): MNHEY, SVGAGI. The CDR3 length is 15 residues. CDR3 nucleotide sequence: TGTGCCAGCAGTAGGGACGGCGGCTCCTACAATGAGCAGTTCTTC. This gives the protein CASSRDGGSYNEQFF.

The chain employs TRBV18 and TRBJ1-4, with a possible D match to TRBD1 (5 bases). The V gene's germline CDR1 is KGHSH and CDR2 LQKENI. The CDR3 covers 16 residues. With 0 bases removed from V and 2 bases from J, the gap between germline ends came to 10 bases. CDR3 amino acids: CASSPPSGNTNEKLFF. For the CDR3, the DNA is TGTGCCAGCTCACCACCGTCAGGGAACACTAATGAAAAACTGTTTTTT.

This chain connects TRBV6-5 to TRBJ1-2; D uncertain. The CDR3 sequence is 14 residues long. Germline V lookup: CDR1 MNHEY, CDR2 SVGAGI. Between the trimmed V and J ends, which lost 5 bases and 0 bases, there was a span of 10 bases. This CDR3 reads CASSPRRANYGYTF. CDR3 sequence (DNA): TGTGCCAGCAGTCCTAGGCGAGCTAACTATGGCTACACCTTC.

The chain links TRBV28 to TRBJ1-2, with 7 bases lining up with TRBD1. Germline CDR1 and CDR2: MDHEN and SYDVKM. V gave up 7 bases and J gave up 4 bases; unmatched junction bases: 9. The CDR3 runs 14 residues. In DNA form, the CDR3 reads TGTGCCAGCATCGGACAGGCCTTTTCCTATGGCTACACCTTC. Protein sequence: CASIGQAFSYGYTF.

The chain is built from TRBV7-3 and TRBJ1-6, with D tentatively TRBD1 (6 bases). The CDR3 spans 14 residues. Germline V gene lookup returns CDR1 SGHTA and CDR2 FQGTGA. V was trimmed by 1 base and J by 9 bases, leaving 10 bases between them. The CDR3 nucleotides are TGTGCCAGCAGCTTAATACAGGGATCTTCACCCCTCCACTTT. It codes for CASSLIQGSSPLHF.

As to this clone: Other DNA sequences of this sample code for an identical CDR3. This chain links TRBV27 with TRBJ2-7; 7 positions match TRBD1. This CDR3 contains 18 residues. Germline CDR1 is MNHEY and CDR2 is SMNVEV (reference sequence). V gave up 5 bases and J gave up 2 bases; unmatched junction bases: 18. CDR3 loop: CASSRILGPGQMTYEQYF. CDR3 in DNA: TGTGCCAGCAGTCGTATATTAGGGCCGGGACAGATGACCTACGAGCAGTACTTC.

The genes are TRBV6-5 and TRBJ1-5; 8 positions match TRBD1. Trimming took 6 bases from V and 7 from J; bases not matched to a gene: 8. Germline-derived CDR1 and CDR2 are MNHEY and SVGAGI. The CDR3 sequence is 14 residues long. The CDR3 DNA is TGTGCCAGCAGCGAGGACAGGGCGGGACAGCCCCAGCATTTT. It yields the protein CASSEDRAGQPQHF.

The V and J genes are TRBV12-3 or TRBV12-4 and TRBJ1-6; unclear D gene. The CDR3 totals 13 residues. Trimming took off 6 bases at V and 7 bases at J, with 10 bases between the two ends. The CDR3 DNA sequence: TGTGCCAGCAGGCGATCCTTGAATTCACCCCTCCACTTT. Protein sequence: CASRRSLNSPLHF.

The chain has TRBV6-5 and TRBJ2-1; D is unclear. V was cut by 2 bases and J by 5 bases, with 10 bases left in between. In germline, CDR1 is MNHEY, CDR2 SVGAGI. The CDR3 runs to 14 residues. DNA of the CDR3: TGTGCCAGCAGTTACGTGGGGTTACACAATGAGCAGTTCTTC. Translation: CASSYVGLHNEQFF.

The rearrangement links TRBV15 to TRBJ1-3, with D maybe TRBD1 (5 bases). CDR1 and CDR2 (germline): LNHNV, YYDKDF (reference sequence). CDR3 size: 18 residues. Trimming took off 0 bases at V and 0 bases at J, with 15 bases between the two ends. The CDR3 bases are TGTGCCACCAGCAGAGAGGGACTGATGGAGCTCTCTGGAAACACCATATATTTT. Translation: CATSREGLMELSGNTIYF.